This TCR beta chain was obtained from a study of long-term antiretroviral therapy in people with HIV. CDR1 is MNHEY and CDR2 is SMNVEV in the germline V gene (reference sequence). V was pared by 4 bases and J by 6 bases, with 6 bases of the junction left unmatched. The CDR3 sequence is 13 residues long. In regard to this clone: What it binds is unknown.

The run of the v3.0 immunoSEQ assay was at survey level. TCRdb's table, derived via immunoSEQ multiplex PCR, lists solely in-frame clones and lacks some. The sample holds 20,000 to 30,000 clones; 70% to 90% are singletons and the top ten take less than 4.5%. Points from the study as a whole: Increased diversity was seen after ART, yet it remained lower than in transplant donor controls.

The chain is built from TRBV27 and TRBJ2-7; 7 bases are a match to TRBD1. The sample was unsorted PBMCs, taken 1.9 years after starting antiretroviral therapy. The clonotype originates from a woman in her 30s with HIV. CDR3: CASSSGQAREQYF. In DNA, the CDR3 is TGTGCCAGCAGTTCTGGACAGGCACGCGAGCAGTACTTC.